This TCR beta chain was recovered during a study of T cells after yellow fever vaccination. Study-wide points: Contaminants from the bulk population, in the form of abundant clonotypes, could be found in FACS-sorted repertoires.

The CDR3 is 12 amino acids. V gave up 7 bases and J gave up 3 bases; unmatched junction bases: 6. Germline V gene data show CDR1 as SQVTM and CDR2 as ANQGSEA. TCRdb re-called the 5' RACE reads through MiXCR, storing one row per CDR3 protein. The data contain roughly 320,000 distinct CDR3 sequences, around 10% of them singletons. This clonotype appeared many times. The antigen is not known. This TCR came from a man aged 18-30 years who received the YFV17D yellow fever vaccine. V is TRBV29-1 and J is TRBJ2-7, with TRBD1 matching 7 bases. Sequences were derived from CD4+ T cells sorted from PBMCs, sampled 45 days after the yellow fever booster vaccination. The DNA of the CDR3 is TGCAGCGCCAACAGGGGCAGCTACGAGCAGTACTTC. Amino acids: CSANRGSYEQYF.